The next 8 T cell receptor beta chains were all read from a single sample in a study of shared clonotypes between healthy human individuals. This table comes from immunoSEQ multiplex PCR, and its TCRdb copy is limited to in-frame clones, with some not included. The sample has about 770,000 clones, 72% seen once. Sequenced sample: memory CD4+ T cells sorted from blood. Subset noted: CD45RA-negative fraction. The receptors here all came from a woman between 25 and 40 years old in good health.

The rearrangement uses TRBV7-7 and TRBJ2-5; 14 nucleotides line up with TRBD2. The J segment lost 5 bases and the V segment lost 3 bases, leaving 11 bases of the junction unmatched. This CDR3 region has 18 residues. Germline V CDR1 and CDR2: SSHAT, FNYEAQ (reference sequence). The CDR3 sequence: CASSFGLAGGPGVETQYF. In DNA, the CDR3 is TGTGCCAGCAGCTTCGGACTAGCGGGAGGACCAGGGGTGGAGACCCAGTACTTC. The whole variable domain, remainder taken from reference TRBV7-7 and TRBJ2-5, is GAGVSQSPRYKVTKRGQDVTLRCDPISSHATLYWYQQALGQGPEFLTYFNYEAQPDKSGLPSDRFSAERPEGSISTLTIQRTEQRDSAMYRCASSFGLAGGPGVETQYFGPGTRLLVL.

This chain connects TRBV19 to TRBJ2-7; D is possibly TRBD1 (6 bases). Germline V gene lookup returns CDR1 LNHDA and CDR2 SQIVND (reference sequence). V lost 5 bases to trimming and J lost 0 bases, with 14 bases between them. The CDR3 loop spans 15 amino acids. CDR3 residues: CASSPGDTSSYEQYF. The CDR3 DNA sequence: TGTGCCAGTAGTCCAGGGGACACCTCCTCCTACGAGCAGTACTTC.

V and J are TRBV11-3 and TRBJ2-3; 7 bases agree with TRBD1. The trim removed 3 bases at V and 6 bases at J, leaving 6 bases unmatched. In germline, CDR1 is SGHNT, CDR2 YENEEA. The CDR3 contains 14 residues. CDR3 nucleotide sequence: TGTGCCAGCAGCTTTGACAGGGATGGGGATACGCAGTATTTT. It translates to CASSFDRDGDTQYF.

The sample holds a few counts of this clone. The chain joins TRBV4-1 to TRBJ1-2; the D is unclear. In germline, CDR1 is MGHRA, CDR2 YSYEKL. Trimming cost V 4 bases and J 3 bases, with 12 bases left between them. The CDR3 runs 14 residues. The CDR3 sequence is CASSRNTEDYGYTF. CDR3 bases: TGCGCCAGCAGCCGGAACACAGAGGACTATGGCTACACCTTC.

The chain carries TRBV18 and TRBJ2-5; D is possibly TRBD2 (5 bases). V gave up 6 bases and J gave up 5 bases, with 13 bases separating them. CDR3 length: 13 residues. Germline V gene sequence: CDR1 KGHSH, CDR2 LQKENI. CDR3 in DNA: TGTGCCAGCTCGTCGGGAACGGCGGAGACCCAGTACTTC. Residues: CASSSGTAETQYF.

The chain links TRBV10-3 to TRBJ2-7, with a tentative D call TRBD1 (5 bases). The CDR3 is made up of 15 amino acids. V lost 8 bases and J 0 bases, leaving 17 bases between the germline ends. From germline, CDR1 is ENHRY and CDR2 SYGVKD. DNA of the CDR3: TGTGCCATCTCGCCTGGGGCGCAAAGCTCCTACGAGCAGTACTTC. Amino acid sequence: CAISPGAQSSYEQYF.

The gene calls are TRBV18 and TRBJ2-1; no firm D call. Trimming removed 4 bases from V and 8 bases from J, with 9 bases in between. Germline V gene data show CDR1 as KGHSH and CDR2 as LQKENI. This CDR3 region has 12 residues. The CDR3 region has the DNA TGTGCCAGCTCACGGCTTGGGGATGAGCAGTTCTTC. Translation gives CASSRLGDEQFF.

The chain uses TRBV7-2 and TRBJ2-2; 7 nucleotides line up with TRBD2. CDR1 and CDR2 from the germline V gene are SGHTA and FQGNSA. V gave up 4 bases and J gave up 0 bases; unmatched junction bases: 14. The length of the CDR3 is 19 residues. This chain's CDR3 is CASSSGRLAVGSNTGELFF. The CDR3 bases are TGTGCCAGCAGCTCAGGTCGGCTAGCGGTCGGCTCGAACACCGGGGAGCTGTTTTTT.